Shown below are 20 T cell receptor beta chains from a single sample sequenced in a study of T cells after posttransplantation cyclophosphamide. Cells defined as naive were viable CD3+CD4+ or CD3+CD8+ and CCR7+CD45RA+CD45RO-CD95-CD27+CD28+. Sequencing was performed with immunoSEQ multiplex PCR; in TCRdb, only in-frame clones are kept and a portion is missing. The data hold some 30,000 clones, with roughly nine tenths observed a single time. Sequenced material: naive CD4+ T cells sorted from blood. Source of these receptors: a man aged 25-40 years in good health and a related stem cell transplant donor.

This chain links TRBV19 with TRBJ2-1; tentative D call: TRBD2 (5 bases). Germline CDR1 reads LNHDA; CDR2 reads SQIVND (reference sequence). V lost 0 bases and J lost 0, with 9 bases in between. The CDR3 has 16 residues. CDR3 protein: CASSIDLGASYNEQFF. CDR3 in DNA: TGTGCCAGTAGTATAGATTTGGGAGCCTCCTACAATGAGCAGTTCTTC.

The rearrangement uses TRBV7-3 and TRBJ2-2; TRBD1 might be the D (7 bases). Germline V CDR1 and CDR2: SGHTA, FQGTGA. The CDR3 spans 16 residues. V lost 3 bases to trimming and J lost 2 bases, with 13 bases between them. The chain's CDR3 is CASSLRRGPNTGELFF. The CDR3 DNA follows: TGTGCCAGCAGCTTGCGGAGGGGGCCAAACACCGGGGAGCTGTTTTTT.

The DNA for the CDR3 is TGTGCCAGCAGTTTATTAGCGGGGGGTTACACCGGGGAGCTGTTTTTT. This encodes CASSLLAGGYTGELFF. V usage is TRBV27 and J usage is TRBJ2-2; 10 nucleotides match TRBD2. The junction had 2 bases not matched to a gene; V was cut back by 1 base and J by 3 bases. The CDR3 runs 16 residues. Germline values: CDR1 MNHEY, CDR2 SMNVEV (reference sequence).

V is TRBV6-1 and J is TRBJ1-5; D remains unclear. There are 14 residues in the CDR3. CDR1 is MNHNS and CDR2 is SASEGT in the germline V gene. Trimming removed 2 bases from V and 4 bases from J, with 9 bases in between. Here the CDR3 reads CASSESPLNQPQHF. CDR3 nucleotide sequence: TGTGCCAGCAGTGAATCCCCACTTAATCAGCCCCAGCATTTT.

The V call is TRBV9, the J call TRBJ1-4, with D possibly TRBD1 on 6 matching bases. Germline CDR1 is SGDLS and CDR2 is YYNGEE. The CDR3 runs to 16 residues. V was pared by 4 bases and J by 4 bases, with 17 bases between. The CDR3: CASSPRGGPFNEKLFF. The CDR3 nucleotides read TGTGCCAGCAGCCCTCGGGGGGGCCCTTTTAATGAAAAACTGTTTTTT.

CDR3 residues: CASSLSIGGGPSNYGYTF. The CDR3 nucleotides are TGTGCCAGCAGTTTATCCATCGGGGGGGGGCCTTCTAACTATGGCTACACCTTC. The V and J genes are TRBV28 and TRBJ1-2, with D maybe TRBD1 (6 bases). This CDR3 contains 18 residues. Germline CDR1 is MDHEN and CDR2 is SYDVKM. The germline V and J ends were trimmed by 1 base and 0 bases, with 18 bases remaining between them.

J is TRBJ2-2 and V is TRBV2; D is perhaps TRBD1 (5 bases). In germline, CDR1 is SNHLY, CDR2 FYNNEI. The CDR3 length is 14 residues. The germline V and J ends were trimmed by 7 bases and 3 bases, with 12 bases remaining between them. CDR3 loop: CASNQGKDTGELFF. The CDR3 coding sequence is TGTGCCAGCAATCAGGGAAAGGACACCGGGGAGCTGTTTTTT.

This clone was seen only once. V is TRBV13 and J is TRBJ2-1; 7 nucleotides line up with TRBD2. Unmatched junction bases numbered 10, after V lost 5 bases and J lost 3 bases. CDR1 PRHDT and CDR2 FYEKMQ come from the germline V gene (reference sequence). The CDR3 runs to 16 residues. The CDR3, as DNA: TGTGCCAGCAGCCCCGACGGATGGGGGGGCTACAATGAGCAGTTCTTC. Protein: CASSPDGWGGYNEQFF.

The chain uses TRBV6-4 and TRBJ2-2; a weak D match, TRBD1 (5 bases). The CDR3 contains 13 residues. Germline CDR1 is MRHNA and CDR2 is SNTAGT. The germline V and J ends were trimmed by 6 bases and 5 bases, with 10 bases remaining between them. The CDR3 DNA reads TGTGCCAGCAGCTTAGACAGTACCGGGGAGCTGTTTTTT. It codes for CASSLDSTGELFF.

This clone has just one count. The chain carries TRBV5-1 and TRBJ2-7, with 8 bases that match TRBD1. The CDR3 is 15 amino acids. The germline V gene has CDR1 SGHRS and CDR2 YFSETQ. J was trimmed by 0 bases and V by 3 bases; bases with no gene match: 5. The CDR3 is CASSSGQGSSYEQYF. The CDR3 coding sequence is TGCGCCAGCAGCTCCGGACAGGGAAGCTCCTACGAGCAGTACTTC.

This clone was observed a single time. The V call is TRBV29-1, the J call TRBJ1-1; a weak D match, TRBD1 (6 bases). CDR3 length equals 13 residues. V was pared by 4 bases and J by 6 bases, with 15 bases between. CDR1 and CDR2 from the germline V gene are SQVTM and ANQGSEA. The CDR3 DNA sequence: TGCAGCGTTGGAAGTACAGGGCGGGCTGAAGCTTTCTTT. Its protein product is CSVGSTGRAEAFF.

The chain joins TRBV5-1 to TRBJ2-2; 7 nucleotides match TRBD1. This CDR3 contains 16 residues. Per the germline V gene, CDR1 is SGHRS and CDR2 is YFSETQ. The junction had 10 bases not matched to a gene; V was cut back by 4 bases and J by 4 bases. The DNA for the CDR3 is TGCGCCAGCAGCAACGACAGGGCTTTGGTCACCGGGGAGCTGTTTTTT. It codes for CASSNDRALVTGELFF.

J is TRBJ2-5 and V is TRBV7-3, with a weak D call TRBD1 (7 bases). V was clipped by 5 bases and J by 5 bases, with 12 bases between them. CDR1 SGHTA and CDR2 FQGTGA come from the germline V gene. The CDR3 has 13 residues. The CDR3 DNA is TGTGCCAGCAGCCGCGGGACAGCGGAGACCCAGTACTTC. Encoded protein: CASSRGTAETQYF.

The J gene is TRBJ1-1, the V gene TRBV6-5; D possibly corresponds to TRBD1 (5 bases). The V and J ends lost 5 bases and 1 base respectively, with 11 bases between them. This CDR3 has 14 residues. The germline V gene has CDR1 MNHEY and CDR2 SVGAGI. In DNA form, the CDR3 reads TGTGCCAGCAGTCGGGGGTGGGAGAACACTGAAGCTTTCTTT. The encoded protein is CASSRGWENTEAFF.

In the case of this clone: Compared with germline, one end of the junction differs, possibly owing to a read error. The chain has TRBV5-4 and TRBJ2-5, with D uncertain. The germline CDR1 and CDR2 sequences are SGHNT and YYREEE (reference sequence). The CDR3 is made up of 13 amino acids. The DNA for the CDR3 is TGTGCCAGCAGCTTGGGAGGAGAAGAGACCCGGTACTTC. Its translation: CASSLGGEETRYF.

The chain links TRBV19 to TRBJ2-1; TRBD1 aligns across 9 bases. Losses at the gene ends were 5 bases for V and 6 bases for J; bases not matched to a gene: 8. Germline CDR1 is LNHDA and CDR2 is SQIVND (reference sequence). The CDR3 has 15 amino acids. CDR3 sequence: CASSSPGQGVNEQFF. The CDR3 DNA follows: TGTGCCAGTAGTTCGCCGGGACAGGGTGTCAATGAGCAGTTCTTC.

This chain joins TRBV11-1 and TRBJ1-1; 9 nucleotides align to TRBD1. Trimming cost V 5 bases and J 0 bases; bases outside gene matches: 7. CDR1 and CDR2 from the germline V gene are SGHAT and FQDESV (reference sequence). This CDR3 spans 16 amino acids. The chain's CDR3 is CASSRGDRELNTEAFF. CDR3 DNA: TGTGCCAGCAGCCGTGGGGACAGGGAGCTGAACACTGAAGCTTTCTTT.

V usage is TRBV7-8 and J usage is TRBJ2-1, with TRBD2 matching over 9 bases. CDR1 is SGHVS and CDR2 is FQNEAQ in the germline V gene. The junction had 4 bases not matched to a gene; V was cut back by 6 bases and J by 1 base. CDR3 length: 15 amino acids. The CDR3 DNA follows: TGTGCCAGCAGGACGACTAGCGGATCCTACAATGAGCAGTTCTTC. This translates into CASRTTSGSYNEQFF.

In its sample, this clone was seen once. The V and J genes are TRBV4-1 and TRBJ2-5, with TRBD1 identical over 9 bases. The CDR3 consists of 15 residues. V gave up 1 base and J gave up 2 bases; unmatched junction bases: 2. The germline gives CDR1 MGHRA, CDR2 YSYEKL. This chain's CDR3 is CASSQGDRDQETQYF. The CDR3 DNA reads TGCGCCAGCAGCCAAGGGGACAGGGATCAAGAGACCCAGTACTTC.

The CDR3 DNA follows: TGCGCCAGCAGCTTGGAACCAAACCTAGCGGTGGGGGACACCTTC. Protein product: CASSLEPNLAVGDTF. This chain connects TRBV5-1 to TRBJ1-2, with D tentatively TRBD1 (5 bases). Trimming pared 0 bases from V and 12 bases from J, leaving 21 bases between. CDR1 and CDR2 (germline): SGHRS, YFSETQ. The CDR3 loop spans 15 amino acids.